This T cell receptor (beta chain) was captured by sequencing in a study of cytomegalovirus exposure and HLA in healthy donors. Study-wide results and limits: A missense variant in DCLRE1C was later tied to TCR beta V- and J-gene trimming. Earlier analysis found most TCR beta V segments productive about 87% or about 30% of the time. The classifier, whose performance was assessed in both the original and validation cohorts, reportedly diagnosed cytomegalovirus status with high specificity and sensitivity.

In nominal health when sampled, donors likely had unrecorded immune exposures nonetheless. The PCR was carried out with 60 Vbeta primers and 13 Jbeta primers. The protocol was immunoSEQ multiplex PCR, while the TCRdb copy is restricted to in-frame clones and leaves out a portion. The sample yields around 70,000 clones, more than 70% seen once. This clone was counted a single time. The antigen remains undetermined. This receptor was obtained from a middle-aged woman in good health and CMV-seropositive. The specimen was PBMCs.

The CDR3 loop is CAISGRGGGDTDTQYF. The CDR3 DNA reads TGTGCCATCAGTGGAAGGGGCGGGGGGGACACAGATACGCAGTATTTT. The chain joins TRBV10-3 to TRBJ2-3, with TRBD2 identical over 9 bases. Losses at the gene ends were 4 bases for V and 2 bases for J; bases not matched to a gene: 7. CDR3 length equals 16 residues. Looked up from germline, CDR1 is ENHRY and CDR2 is SYGVKD.